These 12 T cell receptor beta chains were sequenced from one sample in a study of T cells in lung cancer brain metastases. Using immunoSEQ multiplex PCR, the repertoire was profiled, and TCRdb retains in-frame clones only, with some absent. The sample lists roughly 5,000 clones; around 85% were seen once. The sample was tumor tissue from a brain metastasis. The receptors stem from a woman between 50 and 59 years old with non-small cell lung cancer that had spread to the brain.

The J gene is TRBJ2-7, the V gene TRBV29-1, with 9 bases aligning to TRBD2. This CDR3 region has 13 residues. Trimming at V came to 6 bases and at J to 7 bases, leaving 10 bases not matched to a gene. Germline-derived CDR1 and CDR2 are SQVTM and ANQGSEA. The CDR3 region is CSVVAGGGREQYF. CDR3 DNA: TGCAGCGTAGTGGCGGGAGGGGGTCGGGAGCAGTACTTC.

In the case of this clone: At one end the junction does not follow the germline gene, possibly because of a read error. J is TRBJ2-7 and V is TRBV4-1, with a weak D call TRBD2 (5 bases). CDR1 and CDR2 (germline): MGHRA, YSYEKL. The CDR3 length is 17 residues. The CDR3 region has the DNA TGCGCCAGTAGCCCGTACCCCAGCGGAGACAATACCTACGAGCAGTACTTC. Translation gives CASSPYPSGDNTYEQYF.

The rearrangement links TRBV6-6 to TRBJ1-1; D unresolved. V was pared by 6 bases and J by 6 bases, with 14 bases between. The CDR3 consists of 13 residues. Germline V gene lookup returns CDR1 MNHNY and CDR2 SVGAGI (reference sequence). As DNA, the CDR3 is TGTGCCAGCAGCCTCTTCGAGACCCCTGAAGCTTTCTTT. This encodes CASSLFETPEAFF.

The chain uses TRBV5-1 and TRBJ2-7; a possible D gene is TRBD1 (5 bases). V gave up 2 bases and J gave up 3 bases, with 9 bases separating them. Germline V gene lookup returns CDR1 SGHRS and CDR2 YFSETQ. The length of the CDR3 is 13 residues. The CDR3 region is CASSLKGYYEQYF. CDR3 sequence (DNA): TGCGCCAGCAGCTTAAAGGGGTACTACGAGCAGTACTTC.

This chain joins TRBV18 and TRBJ2-7; D not certain. The germline CDR1 and CDR2 sequences are KGHSH and LQKENI. Trimming took 6 bases from V and 5 from J, leaving 14 bases between them. The CDR3 loop spans 13 amino acids. The CDR3 DNA sequence: TGTGCCAGCTCTCGTTCAGGAAGGGACGAGCAGTACTTC. Translated: CASSRSGRDEQYF.

The rearrangement uses TRBV6-4 and TRBJ1-5, with TRBD1 as a possible D gene (6 bases). Germline V gives CDR1 MRHNA, CDR2 SNTAGT. This CDR3 is built from 17 residues. The V gene lost 5 bases and the J gene lost 2 bases, with 19 bases spanning the gap. This CDR3 reads CASSRARGRVGNQPQHF. As DNA, the CDR3 is TGTGCCAGCAGTCGCGCCAGGGGAAGGGTGGGCAATCAGCCCCAGCATTTT.

As DNA, the CDR3 is TGTGCCTGGAGTACCGGGACACTAAACACCGGGGAGCTGTTTTTT. Its translation: CAWSTGTLNTGELFF. The chain couples TRBV30 to TRBJ2-2; D is possibly TRBD1 (6 bases). Germline V gives CDR1 GTSNPN, CDR2 SVGIG (reference sequence). This CDR3 region has 15 residues. V lost 2 bases and J 2 bases, leaving 12 bases between the germline ends. Drawing the rest from reference TRBV30 and TRBJ2-2, the complete variable domain is SQTIHQWPATLVQPVGSPLSLECTVEGTSNPNLYWYRQAAGRGLQLLFYSVGIGQISSEVPQNLSASRPQDRQFILSSKKLLLSDSGFYLCAWSTGTLNTGELFFGEGSRLTVL.

The V call is TRBV28, the J call TRBJ1-5; D may be TRBD1 (6 bases). The V end lost 9 bases, the J end lost 0 bases, and 9 bases lay between the germline ends. The CDR3 is made up of 13 amino acids. Germline V lookup: CDR1 MDHEN, CDR2 SYDVKM. This chain's CDR3 is CASGQLSNQPQHF. In nucleotides, the CDR3 is TGTGCCAGTGGACAGCTTAGCAATCAGCCCCAGCATTTT.

The chain couples TRBV29-1 to TRBJ1-1; D gene unclear. The CDR3 is made up of 12 amino acids. Germline V lookup: CDR1 SQVTM, CDR2 ANQGSEA. Trimming left V 4 bases short and J 3 bases short, with 9 bases between. CDR3 region: CSVVRLDTEAFF. CDR3 sequence (DNA): TGCAGCGTTGTAAGGTTAGACACTGAAGCTTTCTTT. The full variable domain, rest sourced from reference TRBV29-1 and TRBJ1-1, is SAVISQKPSRDICQRGTSLTIQCQVDSQVTMMFWYRQQPGQSLTLIATANQGSEATYESGFVIDKFPISRPNLTFSTLTVSNMSPEDSSIYLCSVVRLDTEAFFGQGTRLTVV.

The chain carries TRBV7-2 and TRBJ1-3; D not certain. The CDR3 has 15 residues. The germline gives CDR1 SGHTA, CDR2 FQGNSA. V dropped 2 bases and J dropped 0 bases, with 8 bases sitting between them. The CDR3 protein is CASSLSGFSGNTIYF. The CDR3 nucleotides are TGTGCCAGCAGCTTATCCGGTTTCTCTGGAAACACCATATATTTT. Supplemented by reference TRBV7-2 and TRBJ1-3, the full variable domain reads GAGVSQSPSNKVTEKGKDVELRCDPISGHTALYWYRQSLGQGLEFLIYFQGNSAPDKSGLPSDRFSAERTGGSVSTLTIQRTQQEDSAVYLCASSLSGFSGNTIYFGEGSWLTVV.

This chain links TRBV28 with TRBJ1-3; D remains unclear. Looked up from germline, CDR1 is MDHEN and CDR2 is SYDVKM. The V and J ends lost 4 bases and 0 bases respectively, with 13 bases between them. This CDR3 is 16 amino acids long. CDR3 amino acids: CASSYPGPLSGNTIYF. Written as DNA, the CDR3 is TGTGCCAGCAGTTATCCGGGCCCCCTCTCTGGAAACACCATATATTTT. Using reference TRBV28 and TRBJ1-3 for the parts outside the CDR3, the full variable domain is DVKVTQSSRYLVKRTGEKVFLECVQDMDHENMFWYRQDPGLGLRLIYFSYDVKMKEKGDIPEGYSVSREKKERFSLILESASTNQTSMYLCASSYPGPLSGNTIYFGEGSWLTVV.

The chain combines TRBV9 with TRBJ1-6; no reliable D call. V was clipped by 3 bases and J by 7 bases, with 8 bases between them. Looked up from germline, CDR1 is SGDLS and CDR2 is YYNGEE. CDR3 length equals 13 residues. The CDR3 reads CASSGGFNSPLHF. In DNA, the CDR3 is TGTGCCAGCAGCGGAGGGTTCAATTCACCCCTCCACTTT.